These T cell receptor beta chains were read from a single sample in a study of blood T cell repertoires in COVID-19. The protocol was immunoSEQ multiplex PCR, while the TCRdb copy is restricted to in-frame clones and leaves out a portion. The sample has 150,000 to 200,000 clones, over 85% seen once; the top ten hold about 18%. Sequenced: peripheral blood. Every receptor here comes from a man aged 55 to 70 with active or convalescent COVID-19. Each CDR3 is given with its conserved first and last residue. The D gene is left open where the match is weak. Only part of the rows carry a size: once, few, many, or a class if the clone is expanded.

D gene	J gene	clone size	V gene	CDR3 protein	CDR3 DNA
TRBD1	TRBJ1-2	NA	TRBV18	CASSITGQGNYGYTF	TGTGCCAGCTCAATAACGGGACAGGGTAACTATGGCTACACCTTC
TRBD2	TRBJ2-7	few	TRBV30	CAWTSGSYEQYF	TGTGCCTGGACTAGCGGGTCCTACGAGCAGTACTTC
TRBD1	TRBJ2-7	NA	TRBV4-1	CASSPHRDRGPSYEQYF	TGCGCCAGCAGCCCACACCGGGACAGGGGGCCCTCCTACGAGCAGTACTTC
TRBD1	TRBJ1-2	NA	TRBV2	CASRDRANYGYTF	TGTGCCAGCAGGGACAGGGCGAACTATGGCTACACCTTC
NA	TRBJ1-1	NA	TRBV7-9	CASSSRTLAMNTEAFF	TGTGCCAGCAGCTCCCGGACACTGGCCATGAACACTGAAGCTTTCTTT
NA	TRBJ1-2	NA	TRBV6-2/TRBV6-3	CASSSFQGYGYTF	TGTGCCAGCAGTAGCTTTCAGGGCTATGGCTACACCTTC
TRBD1	TRBJ2-1	NA	TRBV2	CASSGNRGQYNEQFF	TGTGCCAGCAGTGGTAACAGGGGACAGTACAATGAGCAGTTCTTC
TRBD1	TRBJ1-5	NA	TRBV10-1	CASSDGQGHQPQHF	TGCGCCAGCAGTGATGGACAGGGACATCAGCCCCAGCATTTT
TRBD1	TRBJ1-6	once	TRBV7-8	CASSLAYTGTGYYNSPLHF	TGTGCCAGCAGCTTAGCCTACACCGGGACAGGGTATTATAATTCACCCCTCCACTTT
TRBD2	TRBJ2-1	NA	TRBV5-1	CASNPSGGGLPHEQFF	TGCGCCAGCAACCCAAGCGGGGGGGGCTTACCCCATGAGCAGTTCTTC
TRBD1	TRBJ2-7	NA	TRBV29-1	CSATGQGFHEQYF	TGCAGCGCAACGGGACAGGGATTCCACGAGCAGTACTTC
TRBD1	TRBJ2-7	NA	TRBV27	CASRTGVYEQYF	TGTGCCAGCAGGACAGGGGTCTACGAGCAGTACTTC
TRBD2	TRBJ2-7	NA	TRBV10-2	CASSDVGLAGSYEQYF	TGCGCCAGCAGTGACGTTGGTCTAGCGGGATCCTACGAGCAGTACTTC
TRBD2	TRBJ2-5	NA	TRBV6-2/TRBV6-3	CASSLTRLAGGETQYF	TGTGCCAGCAGTTTAACTCGACTAGCGGGGGGGGAGACCCAGTACTTC
TRBD2	TRBJ2-7	NA	TRBV25-1	CASSLGEGGYEQYF	TGTGCCAGCAGTTTGGGGGAGGGAGGCTACGAGCAGTACTTC
NA	TRBJ1-4	NA	TRBV15	CATSTHGTFEKLFF	TGTGCCACCAGCACCCACGGGACTTTTGAAAAACTGTTTTTT
NA	TRBJ2-3	NA	TRBV12-5	CASGLEGGPGDTQYF	TGTGCTAGTGGTTTGGAGGGGGGGCCGGGAGATACGCAGTATTTT
NA	TRBJ2-3	NA	TRBV24-1	CATSDVDRDTQYF	TGTGCCACCAGTGATGTTGACAGAGATACGCAGTATTTT
NA	TRBJ2-7	NA	TRBV4-1	CASSQITDEQYF	TGCGCCAGCAGCCAGATAACAGACGAGCAGTACTTC
NA	TRBJ1-5	NA	TRBV19	CAARSLGVSNQPQHF	TGTGCCGCTCGGAGCTTAGGCGTTAGCAATCAGCCCCAGCATTTT
NA	TRBJ1-1	NA	TRBV6-5	CASTTIPMNTEAFF	TGTGCCAGCACCACGATTCCTATGAACACTGAAGCTTTCTTT
NA	TRBJ1-5	NA	TRBV2	CASRGQGNRVGNQPQHF	TGTGCCAGCAGAGGTCAAGGTAACAGGGTGGGCAATCAGCCCCAGCATTTT
TRBD1	TRBJ1-2	NA	TRBV6-5	CASSYRPDRGDGYTF	TGTGCCAGCAGTTACCGACCCGACAGGGGCGATGGCTACACCTTC
NA	TRBJ2-7	NA	TRBV20-1	CSAIEEGRHWEQYF	TGCAGTGCTATTGAAGAGGGTAGACACTGGGAGCAGTACTTC
TRBD1	TRBJ1-5	NA	TRBV10-3	CAISEPGQGRNQPQHF	TGTGCCATCAGTGAACCGGGACAGGGTCGAAATCAGCCCCAGCATTTT
TRBD1	TRBJ1-6	NA	TRBV5-1	CASSLAGTGSSPLHF	TGCGCCAGCAGCTTGGCGGGGACAGGCTCTTCACCCCTCCACTTT
NA	TRBJ2-1	NA	TRBV6-1	CASSEREAPETQGIPYNEQFF	TGTGCCAGCAGTGAACGGGAGGCCCCAGAGACTCAGGGGATTCCATACAATGAGCAGTTCTTC
TRBD2	TRBJ2-3	NA	TRBV5-1	CASSFSLRGSLAGSTADTQYF	TGCGCCAGCAGCTTTTCACTCCGTGGGAGTCTAGCGGGAAGCACTGCAGATACGCAGTATTTT
NA	TRBJ1-1	NA	TRBV14	CASSQITGMNTEAFF	TGTGCCAGCAGTCAAATTACAGGGATGAACACTGAAGCTTTCTTT
TRBD1	TRBJ2-2	NA	TRBV25-1	CASSVTGATGELFF	TGTGCCAGCAGTGTGACAGGGGCGACCGGGGAGCTGTTTTTT
TRBD1	TRBJ2-7	NA	TRBV4-1	CASSQAPGQAIIYEQYF	TGCGCCAGCAGCCAAGCTCCGGGACAGGCGATAATTTACGAGCAGTACTTC
TRBD2	TRBJ2-3	NA	TRBV2	CASSDSLAGDTQYF	TGTGCCAGCAGTGACAGCCTAGCGGGAGATACGCAGTATTTT
TRBD1	TRBJ1-1	NA	TRBV24-1	CATSDLGNRDRTLMGEAFF	TGTGCCACCAGTGATCTCGGGAACCGGGACAGGACGCTTATGGGTGAAGCTTTCTTT
TRBD2	TRBJ2-5	NA	TRBV10-3	CAIRLAGGDQETQYF	TGTGCCATCAGATTAGCGGGGGGCGACCAAGAGACCCAGTACTTC
TRBD2	TRBJ2-5	NA	TRBV5-1	CASSLASGSYETQYF	TGCGCCAGCAGCTTGGCTAGCGGGAGTTATGAGACCCAGTACTTC
NA	TRBJ1-1	NA	TRBV7-8	CASSLAALNTEAFF	TGTGCCAGCAGCTTAGCGGCCCTTAACACTGAAGCTTTCTTT
TRBD1	TRBJ1-3	NA	TRBV14	CASSPQGIPGNTIYF	TGTGCCAGCAGCCCACAGGGGATCCCTGGAAACACCATATATTTT
TRBD1	TRBJ2-1	NA	TRBV5-1	CASSLIQGAYNEQFF	TGCGCCAGCAGCTTAATCCAGGGGGCCTACAATGAGCAGTTCTTC
TRBD1	TRBJ1-1	few	TRBV5-4	CASSSGDSSEAFF	TGTGCCAGCAGCTCTGGGGACAGCTCTGAAGCTTTCTTT
TRBD1	TRBJ1-5	NA	TRBV7-9	CASSLVSGGRNQPQHF	TGTGCCAGCAGCTTAGTCTCAGGGGGGCGGAATCAGCCCCAGCATTTT
NA	TRBJ1-2	NA	TRBV7-9	CASSLTSFGYTF	TGTGCCAGCAGCTTGACATCGTTCGGCTACACCTTC
NA	TRBJ1-2	NA	TRBV6-1	CASSENGGNYGYTF	TGTGCCAGCAGTGAAAACGGTGGTAACTATGGCTACACCTTC
NA	TRBJ1-2	NA	TRBV27	CASSHNSGLVWGGYGYTF	TGTGCCAGCAGTCACAACTCCGGGTTAGTTTGGGGAGGCTATGGCTACACCTTC
NA	TRBJ1-2	NA	TRBV7-9	CASSLGEGTNYGYTF	TGTGCCAGCAGCTTAGGTGAGGGTACGAACTATGGCTACACCTTC
NA	TRBJ2-6	NA	TRBV19	CARVLTASSGANVLTF	TGTGCCAGGGTTTTGACAGCATCCTCTGGGGCCAACGTCCTGACTTTC